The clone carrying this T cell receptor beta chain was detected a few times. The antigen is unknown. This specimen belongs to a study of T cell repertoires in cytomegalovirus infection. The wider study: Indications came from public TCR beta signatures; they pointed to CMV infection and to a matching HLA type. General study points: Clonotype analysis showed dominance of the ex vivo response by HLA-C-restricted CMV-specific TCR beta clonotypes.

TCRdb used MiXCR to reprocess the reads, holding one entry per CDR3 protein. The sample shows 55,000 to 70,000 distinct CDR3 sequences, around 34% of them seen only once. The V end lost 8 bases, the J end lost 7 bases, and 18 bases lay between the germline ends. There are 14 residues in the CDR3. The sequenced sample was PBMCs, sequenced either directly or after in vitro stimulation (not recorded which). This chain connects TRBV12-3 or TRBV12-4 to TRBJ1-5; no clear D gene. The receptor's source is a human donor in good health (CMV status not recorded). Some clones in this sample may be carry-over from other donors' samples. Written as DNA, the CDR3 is TGTGCCAGCCGAGATACTAAAGCAGGCCAGCCCCAGCATTTT. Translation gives CASRDTKAGQPQHF.